Below, 31 T cell receptor beta chains from the same sample are listed, as sequenced in a study of Ad26.COV2.S vaccination and SARS-CoV-2 variants. Indicated treatment: roughly 19 received Ad26.COV2.S at low or high dose, single or two shots; 5 received placebo; per-sample allocation not given. After the first vaccine or placebo injection, samples were drawn on day 63. Assay: immunoSEQ multiplex PCR; the TCRdb copy retains only in-frame clones and omits some. The sample lists 350,000 to 500,000 clones, 89% occurring once. Here the sequenced sample was peripheral blood, taken in a trial of Ad26.COV2.S vaccine versus placebo. The receptor source for this set is a person between 18 and 60 years old who received the Ad26.COV2.S COVID-19 vaccine or a placebo.

This chain uses TRBV6-2 or TRBV6-3 with TRBJ2-3; D is perhaps TRBD2 (7 bases). CDR1 and CDR2 (germline): MNHEY, SVGEGT. The CDR3 contains 20 residues. V shed 4 bases and J shed 0 bases, with 26 bases lying between them. The CDR3 sequence is CASSWIWGGGVQSSTDTQYF. As DNA, the CDR3 is TGTGCCAGCAGTTGGATCTGGGGGGGCGGAGTTCAATCTAGCACAGATACGCAGTATTTT.

V gene TRBV6-2 or TRBV6-3 combines with J gene TRBJ1-4; D might be TRBD1 (6 bases). CDR1 and CDR2 (germline): MNHEY, SVGEGT. V lost 5 bases to trimming and J lost 7 bases, with 14 bases between them. CDR3 size: 14 residues. The CDR3 loop reads CASSPLDSFEKLFF. Written as DNA, the CDR3 is TGTGCCAGCAGTCCCCTGGACAGTTTTGAAAAACTGTTTTTT.

A single count supports this clone. This sequence joins TRBV10-3 and TRBJ1-5; possibly TRBD1 for D (5 bases). V was shortened by 8 bases and J by 7 bases, with 9 bases between the two germline ends. The CDR3 is 11 residues long. From germline, CDR1 is ENHRY and CDR2 SYGVKD. CDR3 protein: CAIGRDQPQHF. DNA for the CDR3: TGTGCCATCGGGAGGGACCAGCCCCAGCATTTT.

The CDR3 DNA is TGTGCCAGCAGCCAAGATTTACTAGCGGGAGTAGATACGCAGTATTTT. Its protein product is CASSQDLLAGVDTQYF. The chain employs TRBV4-2 and TRBJ2-3, with TRBD2 matching over 11 bases. The V and J ends lost 0 bases and 5 bases, in that order; junction bases with no gene match: 4. Germline CDR1 reads LGHNA; CDR2 reads YNFKEQ. The CDR3 has 16 amino acids.

The rearrangement links TRBV13 to TRBJ2-1; 7 bases match TRBD1. V was pared by 5 bases and J by 0 bases, with 19 bases of the junction left unmatched. From germline, CDR1 is PRHDT and CDR2 FYEKMQ (reference sequence). This CDR3 has 20 residues. In DNA form, the CDR3 reads TGTGCCAGCAGCCATGACACGGGACAGCTCCTTGCGAGCTCCTACAATGAGCAGTTCTTC. This translates into CASSHDTGQLLASSYNEQFF.

CDR3 in DNA: TGTGCCAGCAGCGTAGGCTCCGGGACAGACTTCTACGAGCAGTACTTC. This codes for CASSVGSGTDFYEQYF. The chain combines TRBV9 with TRBJ2-7; 7 bases are shared with TRBD1. The germline V gene encodes CDR1 SGDLS and CDR2 YYNGEE. The ends lost 0 bases at V and 3 bases at J; junction bases unmatched: 9. The CDR3 runs to 16 residues.

The chain carries TRBV29-1 and TRBJ1-2; a possible D gene is TRBD1 (6 bases). The CDR3 extends over 13 amino acids. With 4 bases removed from V and 4 bases from J, the gap between germline ends came to 13 bases. CDR1 and CDR2 (germline): SQVTM, ANQGSEA. CDR3 sequence: CSVVGGRGYGYTF. The CDR3 DNA is TGCAGCGTTGTTGGGGGCCGGGGCTATGGCTACACCTTC.

The chain joins TRBV6-5 to TRBJ1-3; a weak D match, TRBD1 (6 bases). Trimming took off 6 bases at V and 2 bases at J, with 14 bases between the two ends. CDR3 size: 15 residues. The V gene's germline CDR1 is MNHEY and CDR2 SVGAGI. The CDR3 loop reads CASRIHRVAGNTIYF. CDR3 in DNA: TGTGCCAGCAGGATTCACAGGGTAGCTGGAAACACCATATATTTT.

This chain links TRBV10-3 with TRBJ2-7, with unresolved D. Trimming removed 3 bases at V and 0 bases at J, with 15 bases between. CDR3 length equals 16 residues. CDR1 and CDR2 from the germline V gene are ENHRY and SYGVKD. The CDR3 DNA sequence: TGTGCCATCAGTGATGATGACGATAGCTACTCCTACGAGCAGTACTTC. This gives the protein CAISDDDDSYSYEQYF.

The chain carries TRBV7-8 and TRBJ1-5; D is unresolved. The CDR3 extends over 17 amino acids. Deletions cut 1 base from V and 5 bases from J, with 18 bases between. In germline, CDR1 is SGHVS, CDR2 FQNEAQ. The CDR3 protein is CASSLELWQSFDQPQHF. The CDR3 DNA follows: TGTGCCAGCAGCTTAGAGTTATGGCAGTCATTTGATCAGCCCCAGCATTTT.

The rearrangement links TRBV5-4 to TRBJ2-2; D might be TRBD2 (6 bases). Trimming left V 4 bases short and J 4 bases short, with 14 bases between. The germline V gene has CDR1 SGHNT and CDR2 YYREEE (reference sequence). There are 15 residues in the CDR3. In nucleotides, the CDR3 is TGTGCCAGCAGCCGGACTCAGGGAGGCACCGGGGAGCTGTTTTTT. It encodes CASSRTQGGTGELFF.

The chain employs TRBV7-6 and TRBJ1-1, with a tentative D call TRBD1 (5 bases). Trimming shortened V by 7 bases and J by 0 bases, and 18 bases separated the two germline ends. The V gene's germline CDR1 is SGHVS and CDR2 FNYEAQ. The CDR3 runs to 16 residues. The CDR3 bases are TGTGCCAGCAACCCTGGGGGGGGGTACATGAACACTGAAGCTTTCTTT. This translates into CASNPGGGYMNTEAFF.

This clone was picked up a small number of times. V and J are TRBV9 and TRBJ1-1; TRBD1 might be the D (5 bases). Trimming pared 3 bases from V and 5 bases from J, leaving 8 bases between. Germline V gives CDR1 SGDLS, CDR2 YYNGEE. The CDR3 runs to 12 residues. CDR3 bases: TGTGCCAGCAGCGGTGGGGGGACTGAAGCTTTCTTT. Translation: CASSGGGTEAFF.

This clone was seen a handful of times. This rearrangement joins TRBV7-8 to TRBJ1-6; D not resolved. Germline V lookup: CDR1 SGHVS, CDR2 FQNEAQ. This CDR3 contains 15 residues. The V gene lost 2 bases and the J gene lost 7 bases, with 12 bases spanning the gap. The CDR3 bases are TGTGCCAGCAGCTTACTTGGGGTGCTGAATTCACCCCTCCACTTT. Encoded protein: CASSLLGVLNSPLHF.

The CDR3 sequence: CASLKSEAERSNQPQHF. CDR3 DNA sequence: TGTGCCAGCTTGAAGTCCGAGGCAGAAAGGAGCAATCAGCCCCAGCATTTT. The rearrangement uses TRBV25-1 and TRBJ1-5, with unresolved D. Trimming removed 8 bases from V and 1 base from J, with 21 bases in between. Germline V gene sequence: CDR1 MGHDK, CDR2 SYGVNS. This CDR3 is 17 amino acids long.

The chain has TRBV18 and TRBJ1-2; 8 positions agree with TRBD1. The CDR3 spans 16 residues. Trimming cost V 0 bases and J 3 bases; bases outside gene matches: 6. Germline values: CDR1 KGHSH, CDR2 LQKENI. CDR3 residues: CASSPPGQVRYYGYTF. The CDR3 nucleotides read TGTGCCAGCTCACCACCGGGACAGGTTAGGTACTATGGCTACACCTTC. Looking up the rest from reference TRBV18 and TRBJ1-2 gives the full variable domain: NAGVMQNPRHLVRRRGQEARLRCSPMKGHSHVYWYRQLPEEGLKFMVYLQKENIIDESGMPKERFSAEFPKEGPSILRIQQVVRGDSAAYFCASSPPGQVRYYGYTFGSGTRLTVV.

This clone was recorded only once. V gene TRBV5-8 combines with J gene TRBJ1-2; no clear D gene. CDR1 is SGHTS, CDR2 YDEGEE, per germline. This CDR3 contains 15 residues. Trimming removed 0 bases at V and 2 bases at J, with 11 bases between. The CDR3 loop reads CASSLDRVTNYGYTF. DNA for the CDR3: TGTGCCAGCAGCTTGGATAGGGTGACCAACTATGGCTACACCTTC.

This clone has just a few counts. The V call is TRBV7-6, the J call TRBJ2-1, with D perhaps being TRBD1 or TRBD2 (5 bases each). Germline values: CDR1 SGHVS, CDR2 FNYEAQ. Trimming cost V 6 bases and J 5 bases, with 11 bases left between them. The CDR3 contains 13 residues. The CDR3 region has the DNA TGTGCCAGCAGTCAGGGAGAAGACAATGAGCAGTTCTTC. Protein sequence: CASSQGEDNEQFF.

The J gene is TRBJ2-1, the V gene TRBV6-5; weak D call: TRBD1 (5 bases). Trimming took 2 bases from V and 5 from J, leaving 13 bases between them. This CDR3 is 15 amino acids long. CDR1 and CDR2 (germline): MNHEY, SVGAGI. The CDR3: CASSYSRAPNNEQFF. In DNA form, the CDR3 reads TGTGCCAGCAGTTACAGCAGGGCCCCTAACAATGAGCAGTTCTTC.

J is TRBJ2-7 and V is TRBV29-1; the D gene is possibly TRBD1 (6 bases). V lost 4 bases, J lost 7 bases, and 17 bases lay in between. CDR3 size: 13 residues. Per the germline V gene, CDR1 is SQVTM and CDR2 is ANQGSEA. The CDR3 bases are TGCAGCGTTGGGAAGGACAGTTCCTGGGAGCAGTACTTC. It yields the protein CSVGKDSSWEQYF.

The chain uses TRBV6-5 and TRBJ2-5; possibly TRBD1 or TRBD2 for D (5 bases each). Trimming removed 5 bases at V and 5 bases at J, with 15 bases between. This CDR3 has 14 amino acids. Germline values: CDR1 MNHEY, CDR2 SVGAGI. As DNA, the CDR3 is TGTGCCAGCAGTAGGGACGAATACTGGGAGACCCAGTACTTC. This gives the protein CASSRDEYWETQYF.

The rearrangement uses TRBV5-1 and TRBJ2-2; D unresolved. The CDR3 is 17 residues long. V lost 0 bases to trimming and J lost 3 bases, with 15 bases between them. Germline CDR1 reads SGHRS; CDR2 reads YFSETQ. CDR3 sequence (DNA): TGCGCCAGCAGCTTGGCTGCCTCGAGAAGCCACACCGGGGAGCTGTTTTTT. This sequence encodes CASSLAASRSHTGELFF.

The genes are TRBV6-5 and TRBJ1-1, with D hard to call. The germline V gene encodes CDR1 MNHEY and CDR2 SVGAGI. CDR3 length equals 15 residues. The V and J ends lost 7 bases and 1 base respectively, with 16 bases between them. CDR3 nucleotide sequence: TGTGCCAGCAACCACCCCGGGCGGAGGAACACTGAAGCTTTCTTT. Protein sequence: CASNHPGRRNTEAFF.

This chain joins TRBV6-5 and TRBJ2-1; 7 nucleotides line up with TRBD1. Germline CDR1 MNHEY, CDR2 SVGAGI. Germline trimming cut 0 bases from V and 4 bases from J; bases unmatched to any gene: 6. CDR3 size: 16 residues. Here the CDR3 reads CASSYSWTGSYNEQFF. The CDR3, as DNA: TGTGCCAGCAGTTACTCGTGGACAGGTTCTTACAATGAGCAGTTCTTC.

This clone was observed a few times. The CDR3 is CASSKGQFYEQYF. The CDR3 nucleotides are TGTGCCAGTAGTAAAGGACAGTTTTACGAGCAGTACTTC. J is TRBJ2-7 and V is TRBV19; weak D call: TRBD1 (6 bases). Germline assignment: CDR1 LNHDA and CDR2 SQIVND (reference sequence). The CDR3 totals 13 residues. The V end lost 4 bases, the J end lost 4 bases, and 11 bases lay between the germline ends.

This chain connects TRBV18 to TRBJ1-2, with unresolved D. Germline V gene sequence: CDR1 KGHSH, CDR2 LQKENI. V was shortened by 6 bases and J by 8 bases, with 16 bases between the two germline ends. The CDR3 sequence is 13 residues long. CDR3 amino acids: CASSPTMIEGYTF. Here the CDR3 DNA reads TGTGCCAGCTCCCCGACGATGATCGAAGGCTACACCTTC.

The chain has TRBV5-6 and TRBJ1-1; the D gene is possibly TRBD1 (6 bases). This CDR3 has 14 amino acids. The germline gives CDR1 SGHDT, CDR2 YYEEEE. V dropped 4 bases and J dropped 10 bases, with 20 bases sitting between them. CDR3 bases: TGTGCCAGCAGCCGTGGAAGGGGGACCCTGGGAGCTTTCTTT. Residues: CASSRGRGTLGAFF.

This clone was observed many times. The chain links TRBV7-8 to TRBJ2-1; TRBD2 matches 9 bases. Germline V gene lookup returns CDR1 SGHVS and CDR2 FQNEAQ. V lost 2 bases, J lost 7 bases, and 6 bases stayed unmatched. The CDR3 is made up of 15 amino acids. For the CDR3, the DNA is TGTGCCAGCAGCTTACTGGCGGGAGGGCCAAATGAGCAGTTCTTC. This translates into CASSLLAGGPNEQFF.

This chain joins TRBV13 and TRBJ2-1, with a weak D call TRBD2 (5 bases). Germline CDR1 and CDR2: PRHDT and FYEKMQ (reference sequence). The CDR3 covers 12 residues. V was shortened by 5 bases and J by 10 bases, with 12 bases between the two germline ends. The CDR3 nucleotides read TGTGCCAGCAGCCCGGCCCCGGGGGAGCAGTTCTTC. It yields the protein CASSPAPGEQFF.

V gene TRBV16 combines with J gene TRBJ2-7, with D tentatively TRBD1 or TRBD2 (5 bases each). Germline CDR1 KGHSY, CDR2 FQNENV. Deletions cut 3 bases from V and 6 bases from J, with 30 bases between. The CDR3 has 19 residues. The CDR3 reads CASSQHSGAPGRRRGEQYF. The CDR3 DNA follows: TGTGCCAGCAGCCAGCACTCCGGGGCTCCGGGACGTAGAAGGGGCGAGCAGTACTTC.

This clone was recorded a few times. This chain uses TRBV10-3 with TRBJ1-1; D perhaps matches TRBD1 (6 bases). CDR1 ENHRY and CDR2 SYGVKD come from the germline V gene. V was clipped by 3 bases and J by 3 bases, with 11 bases between them. The CDR3 contains 14 residues. The CDR3 coding sequence is TGTGCCATCAGTGACGCGGGGGCGGACACTGAAGCTTTCTTT. As protein: CAISDAGADTEAFF.